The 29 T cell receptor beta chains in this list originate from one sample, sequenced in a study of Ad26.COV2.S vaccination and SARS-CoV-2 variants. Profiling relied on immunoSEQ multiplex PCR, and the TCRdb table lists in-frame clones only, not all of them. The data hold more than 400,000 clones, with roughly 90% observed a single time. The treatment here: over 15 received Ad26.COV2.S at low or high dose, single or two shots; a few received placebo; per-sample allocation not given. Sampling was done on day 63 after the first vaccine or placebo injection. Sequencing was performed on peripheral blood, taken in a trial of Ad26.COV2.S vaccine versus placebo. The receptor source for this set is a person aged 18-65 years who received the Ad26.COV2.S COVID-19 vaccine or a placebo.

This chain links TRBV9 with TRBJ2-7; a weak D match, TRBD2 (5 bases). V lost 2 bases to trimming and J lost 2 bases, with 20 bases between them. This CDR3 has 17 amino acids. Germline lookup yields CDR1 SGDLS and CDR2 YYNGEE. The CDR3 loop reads CASSVNQRASRAYEQYF. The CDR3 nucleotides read TGTGCCAGCAGCGTCAATCAACGGGCTAGCCGAGCCTACGAGCAGTACTTC.

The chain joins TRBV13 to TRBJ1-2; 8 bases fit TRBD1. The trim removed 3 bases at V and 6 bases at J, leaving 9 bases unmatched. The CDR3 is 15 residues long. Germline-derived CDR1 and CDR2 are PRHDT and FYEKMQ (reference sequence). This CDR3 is CASSFEGQDIHGYTF. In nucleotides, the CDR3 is TGTGCCAGCAGCTTCGAGGGACAGGATATCCATGGCTACACCTTC.

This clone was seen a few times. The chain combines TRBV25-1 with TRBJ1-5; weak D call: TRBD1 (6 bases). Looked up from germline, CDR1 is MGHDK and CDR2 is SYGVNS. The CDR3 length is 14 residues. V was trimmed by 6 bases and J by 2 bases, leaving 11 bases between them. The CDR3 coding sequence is TGTGCCAGCAGAGGAACAGGGCGCAATCAGCCCCAGCATTTT. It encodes CASRGTGRNQPQHF.

DNA for the CDR3: TGTGCCAGCAGACTTCACGGGGCACTGAACACTGAAGCTTTCTTT. It codes for CASRLHGALNTEAFF. The V call is TRBV6-5, the J call TRBJ1-1; D perhaps matches TRBD1 (5 bases). The CDR3 spans 15 residues. Trimming cost V 6 bases and J 0 bases, with 14 bases left between them. The germline gives CDR1 MNHEY, CDR2 SVGAGI.

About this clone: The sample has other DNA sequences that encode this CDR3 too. The CDR3 protein is CASSYSGGTEAFF. The CDR3 DNA sequence: TGTGCCAGCAGTTACTCGGGGGGCACTGAAGCTTTCTTT. This chain uses TRBV6-5 with TRBJ1-1; D is perhaps TRBD1 (5 bases). The CDR3 sequence is 13 residues long. Trimming stripped 0 bases from V and 4 bases from J, with 6 bases between. Germline CDR1 MNHEY, CDR2 SVGAGI.

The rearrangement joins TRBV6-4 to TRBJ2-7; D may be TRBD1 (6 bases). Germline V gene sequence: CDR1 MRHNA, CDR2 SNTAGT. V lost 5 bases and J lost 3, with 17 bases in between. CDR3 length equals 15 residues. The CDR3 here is CASSCSLRGDYEQYF. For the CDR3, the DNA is TGTGCCAGCAGTTGCTCCCTCAGGGGAGACTACGAGCAGTACTTC.

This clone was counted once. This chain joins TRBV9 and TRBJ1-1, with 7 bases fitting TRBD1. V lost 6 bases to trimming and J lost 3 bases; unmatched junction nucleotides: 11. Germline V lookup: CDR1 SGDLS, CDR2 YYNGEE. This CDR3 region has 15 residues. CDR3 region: CASTQGPGGDTEAFF. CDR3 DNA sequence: TGTGCCAGCACCCAAGGCCCAGGGGGGGACACTGAAGCTTTCTTT.

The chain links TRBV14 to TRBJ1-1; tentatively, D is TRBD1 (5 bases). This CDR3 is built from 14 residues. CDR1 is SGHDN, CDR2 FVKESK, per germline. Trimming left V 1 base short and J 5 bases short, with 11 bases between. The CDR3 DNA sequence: TGTGCCAGCAGCCAAGTCAGGGATAGGACTGAAGCTTTCTTT. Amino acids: CASSQVRDRTEAFF.

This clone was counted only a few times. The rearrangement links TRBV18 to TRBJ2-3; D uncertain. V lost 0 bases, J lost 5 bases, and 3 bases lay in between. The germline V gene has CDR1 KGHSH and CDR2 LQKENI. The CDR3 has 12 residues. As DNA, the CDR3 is TGTGCCAGCTCACCACCGGGAGATACGCAGTATTTT. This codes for CASSPPGDTQYF. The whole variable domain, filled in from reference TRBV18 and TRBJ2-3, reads NAGVMQNPRHLVRRRGQEARLRCSPMKGHSHVYWYRQLPEEGLKFMVYLQKENIIDESGMPKERFSAEFPKEGPSILRIQQVVRGDSAAYFCASSPPGDTQYFGPGTRLTVL.

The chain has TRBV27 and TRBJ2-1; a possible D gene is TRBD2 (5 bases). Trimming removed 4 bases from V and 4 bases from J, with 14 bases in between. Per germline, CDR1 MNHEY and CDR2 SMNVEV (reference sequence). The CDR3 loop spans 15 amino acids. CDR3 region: CASSSGLTPYNEQFF. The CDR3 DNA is TGTGCCAGCAGTTCCGGACTCACACCTTACAATGAGCAGTTCTTC.

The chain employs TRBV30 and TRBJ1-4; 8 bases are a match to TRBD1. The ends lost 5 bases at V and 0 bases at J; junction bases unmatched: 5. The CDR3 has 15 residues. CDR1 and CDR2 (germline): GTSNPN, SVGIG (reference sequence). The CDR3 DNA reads TGTGCCTGGGACAGGGGCATAGCAACTAATGAAAAACTGTTTTTT. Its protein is CAWDRGIATNEKLFF.

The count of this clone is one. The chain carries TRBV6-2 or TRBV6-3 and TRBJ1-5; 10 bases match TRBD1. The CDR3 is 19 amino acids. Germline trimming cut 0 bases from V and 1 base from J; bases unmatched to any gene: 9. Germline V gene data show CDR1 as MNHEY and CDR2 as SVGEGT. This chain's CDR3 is CASSYSVDRGVRSNQPQHF. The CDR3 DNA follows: TGTGCCAGCAGTTACTCAGTGGACAGGGGGGTCAGGAGCAATCAGCCCCAGCATTTT.

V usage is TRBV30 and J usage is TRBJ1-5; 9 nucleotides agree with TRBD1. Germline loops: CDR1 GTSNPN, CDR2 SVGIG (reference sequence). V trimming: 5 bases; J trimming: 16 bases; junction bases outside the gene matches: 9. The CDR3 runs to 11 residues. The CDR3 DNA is TGTGCCTGGGGGAGGGACAGGGATCGACATTTT. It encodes CAWGRDRDRHF.

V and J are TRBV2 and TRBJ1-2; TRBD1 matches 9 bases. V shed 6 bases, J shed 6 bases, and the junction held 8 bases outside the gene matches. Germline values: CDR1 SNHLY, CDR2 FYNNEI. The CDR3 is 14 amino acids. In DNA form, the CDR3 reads TGTGCCAGCAGGGGACAGGGTTCTATTCATGGCTACACCTTC. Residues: CASRGQGSIHGYTF.

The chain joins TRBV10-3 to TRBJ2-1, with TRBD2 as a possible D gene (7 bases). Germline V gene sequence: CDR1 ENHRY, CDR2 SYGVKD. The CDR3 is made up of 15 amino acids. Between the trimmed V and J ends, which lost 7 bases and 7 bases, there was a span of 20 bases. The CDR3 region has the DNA TGTGCCATCAACCCGACTAGTGGGGGGGCAAATGAGCAGTTCTTC. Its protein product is CAINPTSGGANEQFF.

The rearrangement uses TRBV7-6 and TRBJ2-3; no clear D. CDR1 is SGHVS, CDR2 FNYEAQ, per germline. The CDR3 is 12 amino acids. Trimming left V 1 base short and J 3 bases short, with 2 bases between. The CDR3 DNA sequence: TGTGCCAGCAGCTTAGGGACAGATACGCAGTATTTT. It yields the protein CASSLGTDTQYF.

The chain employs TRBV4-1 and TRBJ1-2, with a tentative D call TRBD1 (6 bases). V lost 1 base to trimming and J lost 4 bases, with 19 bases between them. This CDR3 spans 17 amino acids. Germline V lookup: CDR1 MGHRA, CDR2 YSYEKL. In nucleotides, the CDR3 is TGCGCCAGCAGCCAAGTCCCCGGGGTTTCGGGGGCCTATGGCTACACCTTC. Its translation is CASSQVPGVSGAYGYTF.

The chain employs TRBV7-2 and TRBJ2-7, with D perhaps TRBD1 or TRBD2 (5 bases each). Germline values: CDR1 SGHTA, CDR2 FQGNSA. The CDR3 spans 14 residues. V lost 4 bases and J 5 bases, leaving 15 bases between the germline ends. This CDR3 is CASSSGPLVHEQYF. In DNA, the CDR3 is TGTGCCAGCAGCTCGGGACCTCTAGTCCACGAGCAGTACTTC.

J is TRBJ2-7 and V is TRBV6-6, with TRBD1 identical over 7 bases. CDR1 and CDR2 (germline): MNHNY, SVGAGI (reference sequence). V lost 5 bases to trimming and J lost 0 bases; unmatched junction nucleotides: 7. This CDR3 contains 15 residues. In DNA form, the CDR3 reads TGTGCCAGCAGTCCTCAGGACAGGAGCTCCTACGAGCAGTACTTC. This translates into CASSPQDRSSYEQYF.

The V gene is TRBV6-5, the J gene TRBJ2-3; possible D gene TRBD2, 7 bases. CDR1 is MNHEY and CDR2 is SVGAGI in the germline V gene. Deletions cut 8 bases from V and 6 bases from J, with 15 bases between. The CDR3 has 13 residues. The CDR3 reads CASVRGGSDTQYF. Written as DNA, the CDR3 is TGTGCCAGCGTAAGGGGGGGGAGCGATACGCAGTATTTT.

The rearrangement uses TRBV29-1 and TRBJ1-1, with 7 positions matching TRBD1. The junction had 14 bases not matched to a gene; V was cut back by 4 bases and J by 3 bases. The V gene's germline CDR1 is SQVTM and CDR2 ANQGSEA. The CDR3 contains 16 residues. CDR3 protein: CSVGPSAGTDYTEAFF. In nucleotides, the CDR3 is TGCAGCGTTGGACCCTCAGCCGGGACAGACTACACTGAAGCTTTCTTT.

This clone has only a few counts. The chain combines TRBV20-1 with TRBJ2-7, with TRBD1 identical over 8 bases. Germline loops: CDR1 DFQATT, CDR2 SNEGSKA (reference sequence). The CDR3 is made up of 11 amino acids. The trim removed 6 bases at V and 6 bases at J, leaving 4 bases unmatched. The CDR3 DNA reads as TGCAGTGCAAAGACAGGGGCCGAGCAGTACTTC. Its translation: CSAKTGAEQYF.

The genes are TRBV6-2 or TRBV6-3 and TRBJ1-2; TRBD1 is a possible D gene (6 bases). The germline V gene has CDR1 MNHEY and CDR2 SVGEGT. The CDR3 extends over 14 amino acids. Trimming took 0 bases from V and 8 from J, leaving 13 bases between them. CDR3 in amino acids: CASSYSYRERGYTF. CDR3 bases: TGTGCCAGCAGTTACTCGTACAGGGAGCGCGGCTACACCTTC.

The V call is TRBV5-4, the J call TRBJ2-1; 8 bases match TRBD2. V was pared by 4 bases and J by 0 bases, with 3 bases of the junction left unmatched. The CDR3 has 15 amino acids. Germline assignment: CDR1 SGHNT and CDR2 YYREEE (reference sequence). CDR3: CASSPTSASYNEQFF. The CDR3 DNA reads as TGTGCCAGCAGCCCGACTAGCGCCTCCTACAATGAGCAGTTCTTC.

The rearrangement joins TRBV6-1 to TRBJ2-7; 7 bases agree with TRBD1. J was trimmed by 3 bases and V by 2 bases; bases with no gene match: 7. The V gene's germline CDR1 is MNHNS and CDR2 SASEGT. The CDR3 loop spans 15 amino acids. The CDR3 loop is CASSEIWGQIYEQYF. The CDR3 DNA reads TGTGCCAGCAGTGAAATTTGGGGACAGATCTACGAGCAGTACTTC.

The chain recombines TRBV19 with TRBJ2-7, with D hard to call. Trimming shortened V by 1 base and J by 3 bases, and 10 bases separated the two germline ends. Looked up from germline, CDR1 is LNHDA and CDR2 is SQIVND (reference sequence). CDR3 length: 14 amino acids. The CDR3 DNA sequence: TGTGCCAGTAGTATAGGGACGATCGACTACGAGCAGTACTTC. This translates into CASSIGTIDYEQYF.

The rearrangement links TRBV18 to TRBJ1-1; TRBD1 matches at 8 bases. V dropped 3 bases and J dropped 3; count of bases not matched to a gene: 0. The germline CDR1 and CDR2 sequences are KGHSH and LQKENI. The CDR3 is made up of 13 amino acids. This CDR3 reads CASSPDRDTEAFF. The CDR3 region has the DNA TGTGCCAGCTCACCGGACAGGGACACTGAAGCTTTCTTT.

The CDR3 is CASSATLGRGVDEQYF. CDR3 sequence (DNA): TGTGCCAGCAGCGCGACCCTCGGGCGGGGGGTCGACGAGCAGTACTTC. This chain uses TRBV9 with TRBJ2-7; TRBD2 matches 8 bases. CDR1 SGDLS and CDR2 YYNGEE come from the germline V gene. The CDR3 is 16 amino acids. After removal of 3 bases from V and 5 bases from J, the junction contained 13 bases not matched to a gene.

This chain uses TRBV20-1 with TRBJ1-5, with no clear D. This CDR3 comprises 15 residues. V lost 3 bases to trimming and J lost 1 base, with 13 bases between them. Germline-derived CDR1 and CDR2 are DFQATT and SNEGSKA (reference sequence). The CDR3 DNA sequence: TGCAGTGCTAGTCCCAACGGACCGAGCAATCAGCCCCAGCATTTT. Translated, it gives CSASPNGPSNQPQHF.